Following are 21 T cell receptor beta chains from one sample sequenced in a study of T cell responses to AZD1222 COVID-19 vaccine. The data were produced by immunoSEQ multiplex PCR, yet TCRdb's version contains in-frame clones alone and is incomplete. The table has about 150,000 clones, 80% to 95% seen once. This sample comprised peripheral blood, obtained on day 0 of AZD1222 vaccination. These receptors came from an adult in good health.

This sequence joins TRBV5-4 and TRBJ2-3; D unresolved. This CDR3 comprises 14 residues. Trimming removed 5 bases at V and 0 bases at J, with 10 bases between. Germline CDR1 reads SGHNT; CDR2 reads YYREEE (reference sequence). CDR3 loop: CASSRDPSTDTQYF. The CDR3 DNA reads as TGTGCCAGCAGTCGAGACCCGAGCACAGATACGCAGTATTTT. Full variable domain (remainder filled in from reference TRBV5-4 and TRBJ2-3): ETGVTQSPTHLIKTRGQQVTLRCSSQSGHNTVSWYQQALGQGPQFIFQYYREEENGRGNFPPRFSGLQFPNYSSELNVNALELDDSALYLCASSRDPSTDTQYFGPGTRLTVL.

The genes are TRBV19 and TRBJ2-3, with D possibly TRBD2 on 5 matching bases. This CDR3 has 15 residues. The germline V and J ends were trimmed by 3 bases and 0 bases, with 10 bases remaining between them. The V gene's germline CDR1 is LNHDA and CDR2 SQIVND (reference sequence). CDR3 coding DNA: TGTGCCAGTAGTATTTCGACTACTAGCACAGATACGCAGTATTTT. This gives the protein CASSISTTSTDTQYF.

The V gene is TRBV4-1, the J gene TRBJ1-5; D not certain. Trimming shortened V by 0 bases and J by 2 bases, and 11 bases separated the two germline ends. The germline CDR1 and CDR2 sequences are MGHRA and YSYEKL. The length of the CDR3 is 16 residues. The CDR3 DNA follows: TGCGCCAGCAGCCAAGATTCGGGGATCGGCAATCAGCCCCAGCATTTT. Encoded protein: CASSQDSGIGNQPQHF.

The J gene is TRBJ1-6, the V gene TRBV5-1; 7 bases map to TRBD1. J lost 7 bases, V lost 3 bases, and 4 bases had no gene match. This CDR3 spans 14 amino acids. Germline lookup yields CDR1 SGHRS and CDR2 YFSETQ. CDR3 in DNA: TGCGCCAGCAGCTCGGGGACAGAAAATTCACCCCTCCACTTT. Translation: CASSSGTENSPLHF.

The V and J genes are TRBV12-3 or TRBV12-4 and TRBJ1-1, with unresolved D. The CDR3 contains 13 residues. V dropped 6 bases and J dropped 1 base, with 9 bases sitting between them. The CDR3 DNA sequence: TGTGCCAGCAGCCAAACAGCGAACACTGAAGCTTTCTTT. This translates into CASSQTANTEAFF.

The chain couples TRBV28 to TRBJ1-2; no clear D gene. Germline lookup yields CDR1 MDHEN and CDR2 SYDVKM. Trimming pared 8 bases from V and 8 bases from J, leaving 18 bases between. The CDR3 is 13 residues long. CDR3: CASRTVAPGGYTF. Here the CDR3 DNA reads TGTGCCAGCCGTACAGTGGCACCCGGGGGCTACACCTTC.

The chain is built from TRBV6-1 and TRBJ2-2; D could derive from TRBD1 or TRBD2 (5 bases each). V gave up 1 base and J gave up 3 bases, with 6 bases separating them. The CDR3 consists of 14 residues. Germline-derived CDR1 and CDR2 are MNHNS and SASEGT. CDR3 loop: CASSEVGDTGELFF. CDR3 bases: TGTGCCAGCAGTGAAGTGGGGGACACCGGGGAGCTGTTTTTT.

The rearrangement links TRBV5-4 to TRBJ1-1; D might be TRBD1 (6 bases). Per germline, CDR1 SGHNT and CDR2 YYREEE (reference sequence). With 9 bases removed from V and 2 bases from J, the gap between germline ends came to 23 bases. The CDR3 sequence is 16 residues long. Here the CDR3 DNA reads TGTGCCACCACCAGCCAGGGGCCAGGGCGAAACACTGAAGCTTTCTTT. As protein: CATTSQGPGRNTEAFF.

This chain joins TRBV5-6 and TRBJ2-7; D unresolved. Per the germline V gene, CDR1 is SGHDT and CDR2 is YYEEEE. V lost 2 bases, J lost 3 bases, and 9 bases lay in between. CDR3 size: 13 residues. CDR3 in amino acids: CASSLGRYYEQYF. As DNA, the CDR3 is TGTGCCAGCAGCTTAGGCAGATACTACGAGCAGTACTTC. Together with reference TRBV5-6 and TRBJ2-7, the CDR3 gives the full variable domain: DAGVTQSPTHLIKTRGQQVTLRCSPKSGHDTVSWYQQALGQGPQFIFQYYEEEERQRGNFPDRFSGHQFPNYSSELNVNALLLGDSALYLCASSLGRYYEQYFGPGTRLTVT.

V gene TRBV28 combines with J gene TRBJ2-7; no clear D gene. Germline CDR1 is MDHEN and CDR2 is SYDVKM. V shed 3 bases and J shed 0 bases, with 15 bases lying between them. The CDR3 runs 16 residues. The CDR3 loop reads CASSFLYGPDSYEQYF. In DNA form, the CDR3 reads TGTGCCAGCAGTTTCCTCTACGGACCAGACTCCTACGAGCAGTACTTC.

The chain uses TRBV3-1 (or the pseudogene TRBV3-2) and TRBJ1-1; 9 bases map to TRBD1. Trimming cost V 1 base and J 6 bases; bases outside gene matches: 9. CDR3 length: 16 amino acids. Germline V gives CDR1 LGHDT, CDR2 YNNKEL (reference sequence). As DNA, the CDR3 is TGTGCCAGCAGCCAAGGGGGGGGACAGGGCGGACCTGAAGCTTTCTTT. This sequence encodes CASSQGGGQGGPEAFF.

The chain couples TRBV7-8 to TRBJ1-2; 8 bases fit TRBD1. The CDR3 is made up of 14 amino acids. The V gene end was trimmed by 5 bases and the J gene end by 8 bases; junction bases not matched to a gene: 10. Germline CDR1 SGHVS, CDR2 FQNEAQ. CDR3 DNA sequence: TGTGCCAGCAGCCTCACAGGGGGGCTGAGAGGCTACACCTTC. It yields the protein CASSLTGGLRGYTF. The full variable domain, rest sourced from reference TRBV7-8 and TRBJ1-2, is GAGVSQSPRYKVAKRGQDVALRCDPISGHVSLFWYQQALGQGPEFLTYFQNEAQLDKSGLPSDRFFAERPEGSVSTLKIQRTQQEDSAVYLCASSLTGGLRGYTFGSGTRLTVV.

This clone was counted at least ten times. The chain carries TRBV10-3 and TRBJ1-3; D ambiguous. Per the germline V gene, CDR1 is ENHRY and CDR2 is SYGVKD. The length of the CDR3 is 13 residues. With 6 bases removed from V and 0 bases from J, the gap between germline ends came to 6 bases. The DNA for the CDR3 is TGTGCCATCAGGCCCCCCTCTGGAAACACCATATATTTT. It is translated as CAIRPPSGNTIYF.

Only one count was recorded for this clone. The rearrangement links TRBV7-9 to TRBJ1-3, with D possibly TRBD1 on 6 matching bases. V was pared by 5 bases and J by 0 bases, with 14 bases between. The CDR3 spans 16 residues. Germline V CDR1 and CDR2: SEHNR, FQNEAQ (reference sequence). CDR3 nucleotides: TGTGCCAGCAGCGCCCGGGACACTCACTCTGGAAACACCATATATTTT. Translating it yields CASSARDTHSGNTIYF. The variable domain in full, completed from reference TRBV7-9 and TRBJ1-3, reads DTGVSQNPRHKITKRGQNVTFRCDPISEHNRLYWYRQTLGQGPEFLTYFQNEAQLEKSRLLSDRFSAERPKGSFSTLEIQRTEQGDSAMYLCASSARDTHSGNTIYFGEGSWLTVV.

This sequence joins TRBV5-4 and TRBJ1-2; D might be TRBD1 (5 bases). V gave up 3 bases and J gave up 1 base, with 13 bases separating them. Germline values: CDR1 SGHNT, CDR2 YYREEE (reference sequence). This CDR3 comprises 15 residues. CDR3 region: CASSWGTRNNYGYTF. CDR3 nucleotide sequence: TGTGCCAGCAGCTGGGGGACTCGAAATAACTATGGCTACACCTTC.

This rearrangement joins TRBV6-5 to TRBJ1-1; D may be TRBD1 (5 bases). This CDR3 comprises 13 residues. Germline loops: CDR1 MNHEY, CDR2 SVGAGI. The ends were cut back, 5 bases at V and 7 bases at J, with 14 bases in the middle. Written as DNA, the CDR3 is TGTGCCAGCAGTCGTCAGGGACCGTTTGAAGCTTTCTTT. Translated: CASSRQGPFEAFF.

This clone occurred once. The chain uses TRBV18 and TRBJ1-1; 10 nucleotides line up with TRBD1. CDR1 KGHSH and CDR2 LQKENI come from the germline V gene. The CDR3 length is 13 residues. The J segment lost 7 bases and the V segment lost 3 bases, leaving 2 bases of the junction unmatched. The CDR3 region is CASSPGQGVEAFF. The DNA of the CDR3 is TGTGCCAGCTCACCTGGACAGGGGGTTGAAGCTTTCTTT.

This clone came up once. The chain recombines TRBV19 with TRBJ2-7, with D tentatively TRBD1 (5 bases). The CDR3 spans 13 residues. V shed 5 bases and J shed 2 bases, with 10 bases lying between them. Germline-derived CDR1 and CDR2 are LNHDA and SQIVND (reference sequence). The CDR3: CASSPTDTYEQYF. The CDR3 nucleotides are TGTGCCAGTAGTCCGACAGACACCTACGAGCAGTACTTC.

CDR3 in amino acids: CATSPPGETQYF. In DNA, the CDR3 is TGTGCCACCAGCCCTCCCGGGGAGACCCAGTACTTC. The chain has TRBV15 and TRBJ2-5; no definite D call. From germline, CDR1 is LNHNV and CDR2 YYDKDF (reference sequence). The V gene lost 5 bases and the J gene lost 5 bases, with 9 bases spanning the gap. The CDR3 is 12 amino acids.

The CDR3, as DNA: TGTGCCACCAGCAGAGAAGGGGGCTACGAGCAGTACTTC. This encodes CATSREGGYEQYF. The chain recombines TRBV15 with TRBJ2-7; weak D call: TRBD1 (6 bases). V shed 0 bases and J shed 3 bases, with 6 bases lying between them. The germline V gene has CDR1 LNHNV and CDR2 YYDKDF (reference sequence). The CDR3 totals 13 residues.

The V call is TRBV19, the J call TRBJ1-5; a weak D match, TRBD1 (5 bases). There are 14 residues in the CDR3. Trimming removed 3 bases from V and 2 bases from J, with 8 bases in between. From germline, CDR1 is LNHDA and CDR2 SQIVND (reference sequence). The CDR3 sequence: CASSIQGGNQPQHF. The DNA of the CDR3 is TGTGCCAGTAGTATTCAGGGTGGCAATCAGCCCCAGCATTTT.